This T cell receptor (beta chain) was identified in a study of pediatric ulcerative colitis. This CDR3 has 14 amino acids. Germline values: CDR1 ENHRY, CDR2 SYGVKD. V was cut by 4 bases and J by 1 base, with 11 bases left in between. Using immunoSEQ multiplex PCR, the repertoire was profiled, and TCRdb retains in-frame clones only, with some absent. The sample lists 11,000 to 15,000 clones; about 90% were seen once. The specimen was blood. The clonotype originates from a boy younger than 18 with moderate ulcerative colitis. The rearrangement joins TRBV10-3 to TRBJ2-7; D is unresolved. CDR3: CAISVPGSSYEQYF. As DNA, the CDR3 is TGTGCCATCAGTGTACCGGGTTCGTCCTACGAGCAGTACTTC.